What follows is one TCR beta chain and its context. Sequencing used immunoSEQ multiplex PCR; TCRdb keeps in-frame clones, though not all of them. The data contain 200,000 or so clones, about 95% of them singletons. This sample is part of a study of control samples from healthy donors and cancer patients. This CDR3 spans 12 amino acids. Germline loops: CDR1 SGHNT, CDR2 YYREEE (reference sequence). V lost 2 bases and J lost 3, with 5 bases in between. The chain carries TRBV5-4 and TRBJ1-1; no clear D gene. The sequence derives from a man in his fifties in good health. Sequencing was performed on blood. The CDR3 nucleotides are TGTGCCAGCAGCTTAGGGTACACTGAAGCTTTCTTT. This encodes CASSLGYTEAFF.